The rows below give T cell receptor beta chains drawn from one sample of a study of control samples from healthy donors and cancer patients. TCRdb's copy holds only in-frame clones and misses some; the assay was immunoSEQ multiplex PCR. The sample yields 120,000 to 150,000 clones, approximately 90% seen once. The sequencing input was blood. The receptors stem from a woman in her 30s in good health. Both conserved end residues are part of each CDR3. The D gene is left open where the match is weak. Some rows have no size entry. The others give once, few or many, or a class for an expanded clone.

length,J,V,size,D,DNA,CDR3
15,TRBJ2-1,TRBV3-1/TRBV3-2,-,-,TGTGCCAGCAGCCAGGGTCTATACGAAAGCAATGAGCAGTTCTTC,CASSQGLYESNEQFF
14,TRBJ1-6,TRBV11-2,-,-,TGTGCCAGCAGCTTTTCTGGGTCGAATTCACCCCTCCACTTT,CASSFSGSNSPLHF
13,TRBJ2-7,TRBV7-3,-,-,TGTGCCAGCAGTCTACAAGGAGCGCGTGAGCAGTACTTC,CASSLQGAREQYF
13,TRBJ1-1,TRBV27,-,-,TGTGCCAGCAGTGACATTATGAACACTGAAGCTTTCTTT,CASSDIMNTEAFF
15,TRBJ1-2,TRBV4-1,-,-,TGCGCCAGCAGCCAAGACCAACGGTCTAACTATGGCTACACCTTC,CASSQDQRSNYGYTF
14,TRBJ1-5,TRBV29-1,-,TRBD1,TGCAGCGTTGTTGACAGGGGCGGCAATCAGCCCCAGCATTTT,CSVVDRGGNQPQHF
18,TRBJ2-2,TRBV27,-,TRBD1,TGTGCCAGCAGCTCCGCTCAGGGGGTGGGGACGGGCACCGGGGAGCTGTTTTTT,CASSSAQGVGTGTGELFF
15,TRBJ1-3,TRBV10-3,-,TRBD1,TGTGCCATCAGTGAGCCCGACAGGGGTGGAAACACCATATATTTT,CAISEPDRGGNTIYF
17,TRBJ1-2,TRBV19,-,TRBD1,TGTGCCAGTAGTATAACTGACAGGGTAGAGCTGCACTATGGCTACACCTTC,CASSITDRVELHYGYTF
21,TRBJ2-2,TRBV7-3,-,TRBD2,TGTGCCAGCAGCGAACAGAATCTACTAGCGGGAGGGCCAAAGAACACCGGGGAGCTGTTTTTT,CASSEQNLLAGGPKNTGELFF
14,TRBJ1-4,TRBV28,few,-,TGTGCCAGCAGTTTTCAGGGTTTGGAGGAAAAACTGTTTTTT,CASSFQGLEEKLFF
15,TRBJ2-1,TRBV29-1,-,TRBD2,TGCAGCGTCGAATACTGGGAGGGCCCCCACAATGAGCAGTTCTTC,CSVEYWEGPHNEQFF
13,TRBJ2-1,TRBV5-1,-,-,TGCGCCAGCAGCTTGGTGTCCACCCGAGAGCAGTTCTTC,CASSLVSTREQFF
14,TRBJ1-2,TRBV7-9,-,TRBD1,TGTGCCAGCAGCCAACTGGGACAGAAGTATGGCTACACCTTC,CASSQLGQKYGYTF
13,TRBJ1-1,TRBV11-3,once,-,TGTGCCAGCAGCTCGCCGCAGGGAGGAGAAGCTTTCTTT,CASSSPQGGEAFF
14,TRBJ2-3,TRBV5-1,-,TRBD2,TGCGCCAGCACCCCCATAGCGGGAGAAGATACGCAGTATTTT,CASTPIAGEDTQYF
16,TRBJ1-5,TRBV19,-,-,TGTGCCAGTAGTATACAGGGACACGGCAGCAATCAGCCCCAGCATTTT,CASSIQGHGSNQPQHF
12,TRBJ2-7,TRBV28,-,TRBD1,TGTGCCAGCAGAGACAGGGGGGACGAGCAGTACTTC,CASRDRGDEQYF
16,TRBJ1-4,TRBV7-2,-,-,TGTGCCAGCAGCTTAAACGCCGGAAGGGTCAACGAAAAACTGTTTTTT,CASSLNAGRVNEKLFF
14,TRBJ1-1,TRBV5-1,few,TRBD1,TGCGCCAGCAGCTCACAGGGGCGCGGGACTGAAGCTTTCTTT,CASSSQGRGTEAFF
19,TRBJ1-6,TRBV18,-,TRBD1,TGTGCCAGCTCACCACCCCGCGGGACAGAGAGCTCCTATAATTCACCCCTCCACTTT,CASSPPRGTESSYNSPLHF
15,TRBJ2-7,TRBV6-6,-,-,TGTGCCAGCAGTTACTCAGCAAGGGGCGGCTACGAGCAGTACTTC,CASSYSARGGYEQYF
15,TRBJ2-7,TRBV14,-,-,TGTGCCAGCAGCCAAGTCCCAGGGGCTATCTACGAGCAGTACTTC,CASSQVPGAIYEQYF
15,TRBJ1-6,TRBV19,-,-,TGTGCCAGTAGTGGCACCCAGGGTCTAAATTCACCCCTCCACTTT,CASSGTQGLNSPLHF
18,TRBJ2-5,TRBV5-1,-,-,TGCGCCAGCAGCTCAATTCCCAAACTTAACGGGGTTATAGAGACCCAGTACTTC,CASSSIPKLNGVIETQYF
14,TRBJ2-1,TRBV2,-,TRBD1,TGTGCCAGTATTCCGGGACAGGGGTTGGATGAGCAGTTCTTC,CASIPGQGLDEQFF
13,TRBJ2-5,TRBV5-4,few,-,TGTGCCAGCAGCTCGGGTTGGGAAGAGACCCAGTACTTC,CASSSGWEETQYF
13,TRBJ2-2,TRBV28,-,-,TGTGCCAGCATCCTATCGGGCACCGGGGAGCTGTTTTTT,CASILSGTGELFF
16,TRBJ2-1,TRBV5-6,-,TRBD1,TGTGCCAGCAGGAGGGATACAGGGGGTGCCTACAATGAGCAGTTCTTC,CASRRDTGGAYNEQFF
14,TRBJ2-7,TRBV5-1,few,-,TGCGCCAGCAGCTTGGGAGGACCCTCGGGTGAGCAGTACTTC,CASSLGGPSGEQYF
15,TRBJ2-3,TRBV10-3,-,TRBD2,TGTGCCATCAGTGAGTCGAAGACTAGCGCAGATACGCAGTATTTT,CAISESKTSADTQYF
15,TRBJ2-5,TRBV5-1,-,TRBD1,TGCGCCAGCAGCTCGGGACAGCTCAATCAAGAGACCCAGTACTTC,CASSSGQLNQETQYF
14,TRBJ2-7,TRBV7-2,-,-,TGTGCCAGCAGATCCTCGAGGGGCTCCTACGAGCAGTACTTC,CASRSSRGSYEQYF
14,TRBJ2-7,TRBV27,-,-,TGTGCCAGCAGTCGGTTCGGGGGGCCATACGAGCAGTACTTC,CASSRFGGPYEQYF
18,TRBJ2-3,TRBV6-4,-,-,TGTGCCAGCAGTGACTCAATCGGGGGAGACCTTTATAGGGATACGCAGTATTTT,CASSDSIGGDLYRDTQYF
14,TRBJ2-1,TRBV5-8,-,TRBD2,TGTGCCAGTTCCGGCCGGGAGGGGATCGCTTTGCAGTTCTTC,CASSGREGIALQFF
16,TRBJ1-1,TRBV3-1/TRBV3-2,-,-,TGTGCCAGCAGCCTAACCCGATGGACGAGGGACACTGAAGCTTTCTTT,CASSLTRWTRDTEAFF
17,TRBJ1-5,TRBV25-1,few,-,TGTGCCAGCAGTGAATCCGGTGTAGGGTCTGGGGATCAGCCCCAGCATTTT,CASSESGVGSGDQPQHF
12,TRBJ1-1,TRBV28,-,-,TGTGCCAGCAGTCGTATGAACACTGAAGCTTTCTTT,CASSRMNTEAFF
14,TRBJ2-1,TRBV29-1,-,-,TGCAGCGTTGAAAGGCAGACCTTATACAATGAGCAGTTCTTC,CSVERQTLYNEQFF
15,TRBJ2-1,TRBV6-5,-,-,TGTGCCAGCAGTCAATCGAGGGGGGGTTACAATGAGCAGTTCTTC,CASSQSRGGYNEQFF
16,TRBJ2-3,TRBV7-2,-,TRBD1,TGTGCCAGCAGCTTAGCGAACAGGGGGCCCACAGATACGCAGTATTTT,CASSLANRGPTDTQYF
14,TRBJ1-5,TRBV5-1,-,-,TGCGCCAGCAGCTCCTGGGGTCGGGATCAGCCCCAGCATTTT,CASSSWGRDQPQHF
16,TRBJ1-1,TRBV18,-,TRBD1,TGTGCCAGCTCACCACCGACAGGGGGCGCAAACACTGAAGCTTTCTTT,CASSPPTGGANTEAFF
17,TRBJ2-6,TRBV3-1/TRBV3-2,few,-,TGTGCCAGCAGCCCCGCCTTGGCGTTATCTGGGGCCAACGTCCTGACTTTC,CASSPALALSGANVLTF
12,TRBJ1-2,TRBV19,-,-,TGTGCCAGTAGTCGCAGGAACTATGGCTACACCTTC,CASSRRNYGYTF
12,TRBJ1-1,TRBV27,-,-,TGTGCCAGCAGTTTATCGTCGGGAGAAGCTTTCTTT,CASSLSSGEAFF
13,TRBJ2-7,TRBV11-2,few,-,TGTGCCAGCAGCTTCTCGGGGGTCTCCGAGCAGTACTTC,CASSFSGVSEQYF
14,TRBJ2-5,TRBV18,-,-,TGTGCCAGCTCACCCGGGGCGGATGAAGAGACCCAGTACTTC,CASSPGADEETQYF
15,TRBJ1-5,TRBV10-3,-,-,TGTGCCATCAGTGAGGGGGGGTCCGGCAATCAGCCCCAGCATTTT,CAISEGGSGNQPQHF
15,TRBJ2-7,TRBV13,-,TRBD1,TGTGCCAGCAGTATCCTCGGGACAGAATCCTACGAGCAGTACTTC,CASSILGTESYEQYF
13,TRBJ1-1,TRBV30,-,-,TGTGCCTGGATCTTCCTCCAGGACACTGAAGCTTTCTTT,CAWIFLQDTEAFF
12,TRBJ2-3,TRBV12-3/TRBV12-4,-,-,TGTGCCAGCAGCGGATATTCCGATACGCAGTATTTT,CASSGYSDTQYF
15,TRBJ2-3,TRBV29-1,-,TRBD2,TGCAGCGTTGAGCGGCCTAGCGGGGTCACAGATACGCAGTATTTT,CSVERPSGVTDTQYF
13,TRBJ1-1,TRBV5-4,few,-,TGTGCCAGCAGCTTGGGGATCGACAGGGAAGCTTTCTTT,CASSLGIDREAFF
12,TRBJ2-7,TRBV28,-,-,TGTGCCAGCAACGAACCCTACTACGAGCAGTACTTC,CASNEPYYEQYF
10,TRBJ2-3,TRBV5-6,-,-,TGTGCCAGCAGCACAAATACGCAGTATTTT,CASSTNTQYF
15,TRBJ2-1,TRBV28,-,-,TGTGCCAGCAGTGGAGGACTCGCCTGGGCCAATGAGCAGTTCTTC,CASSGGLAWANEQFF